The 30 T cell receptor beta chains below come from one sample, sequenced in a study of technical replicates of blood from four donors. The data were produced by immunoSEQ multiplex PCR, yet TCRdb's version contains in-frame clones alone and is incomplete. Of more than 65,000 clones listed, about 97% are singletons. The specimen was T cells isolated from PBMCs. The receptors come from a human donor in good health.

In regard to this clone: The final CDR3 position lacks the conserved phenylalanine or tryptophan, pointing to a likely read error. The DNA is left out, because the CDR3 cannot be placed on it with certainty; the CDR3 is given as TCRdb lists it. The V gene is TRBV21-1, the J gene TRBJ2-7; TRBD2 is the table's D call and was not checked against the DNA. TRBV21-1 is tagged as a pseudogene. The CDR3 spans 10 residues, counting both ends. The CDR3: CASSCRRVAS.

This rearrangement joins TRBV5-1 to TRBJ1-4; D possibly corresponds to TRBD1 (6 bases). CDR1 and CDR2 (germline): SGHRS, YFSETQ. V lost 5 bases to trimming and J lost 8 bases, with 22 bases between them. The CDR3 runs 16 residues. CDR3 residues: CASRSQEQGNGEKLFF. For the CDR3, the DNA is TGCGCCAGCAGAAGTCAAGAACAGGGAAACGGCGAAAAACTGTTTTTT.

The V call is TRBV11-3, the J call TRBJ2-3, with 14 nucleotides matching TRBD2. The trim removed 3 bases at V and 3 bases at J, leaving 5 bases unmatched. There are 17 residues in the CDR3. Germline V gene sequence: CDR1 SGHNT, CDR2 YENEEA. The CDR3 is CASSFGLAGGVTDTQYF. Here the CDR3 DNA reads TGTGCCAGCAGCTTTGGACTAGCGGGAGGAGTGACAGATACGCAGTATTTT.

This chain connects TRBV6-6 to TRBJ2-2; no reliable D call. Germline CDR1 is MNHNY and CDR2 is SVGAGI (reference sequence). The CDR3 loop spans 15 amino acids. V shed 1 base and J shed 0 bases, with 6 bases lying between them. This CDR3 reads CASSYLRANTGELFF. For the CDR3, the DNA is TGTGCCAGCAGTTACTTACGGGCGAACACCGGGGAGCTGTTTTTT.

The rearrangement joins TRBV10-3 to TRBJ2-3, with 11 positions matching TRBD2. Germline assignment: CDR1 ENHRY and CDR2 SYGVKD. J lost 3 bases, V lost 5 bases, and 4 bases had no gene match. The CDR3 sequence is 15 residues long. The CDR3: CAISIAGGNTDTQYF. For the CDR3, the DNA is TGTGCCATCAGTATAGCGGGAGGGAATACAGATACGCAGTATTTT.

The rearrangement joins TRBV6-1 to TRBJ1-2; no reliable D call. V was pared by 0 bases and J by 3 bases, with 8 bases between. The germline V gene has CDR1 MNHNS and CDR2 SASEGT. This CDR3 has 14 amino acids. The CDR3 protein is CASSEARQYYGYTF. The CDR3 nucleotides read TGTGCCAGCAGTGAAGCGCGGCAGTACTATGGCTACACCTTC.

The chain employs TRBV6-5 and TRBJ1-2, with D maybe TRBD1 (5 bases). V gave up 0 bases and J gave up 8 bases, with 13 bases separating them. CDR3 length equals 14 residues. The germline V gene has CDR1 MNHEY and CDR2 SVGAGI. The CDR3 region has the DNA TGTGCCAGCAGTTACTCGAGTCAGGGTGAAGGCTACACCTTC. Its translation is CASSYSSQGEGYTF.

The V and J genes are TRBV4-1 and TRBJ2-7; TRBD1 matches at 8 bases. Trimming removed 0 bases from V and 5 bases from J; junction bases left unmatched: 12. Germline V gives CDR1 MGHRA, CDR2 YSYEKL. This CDR3 spans 17 amino acids. This CDR3 reads CASSQETGGRIEDEQYF. The CDR3 DNA sequence: TGCGCCAGCAGCCAAGAAACAGGGGGACGTATCGAAGACGAGCAGTACTTC.

CDR3 sequence reads: CSADRGETQYF. CDR3 in DNA: TGCAGTGCTGACAGGGGAGAGACCCAGTACTTC. The V call is TRBV20-1, the J call TRBJ2-5; 8 nucleotides line up with TRBD1. Germline CDR1 is DFQATT and CDR2 is SNEGSKA (reference sequence). J was trimmed by 4 bases and V by 5 bases; bases with no gene match: 0. The CDR3 loop spans 11 amino acids.

This chain links TRBV6-7 with TRBJ2-7, with TRBD1 matching over 10 bases. TRBV6-7 is designated an ORF whose function remains uncertain. CDR3 length: 17 residues. V lost 0 bases to trimming and J lost 2 bases; unmatched junction nucleotides: 7. The CDR3 DNA sequence: TGTGCCAGCAGTTACTCGGGACAGGGGAGGAAGGCCTACGAGCAGTACTTC. This codes for CASSYSGQGRKAYEQYF.

The chain combines TRBV14 with TRBJ2-1, with D uncertain. Germline values: CDR1 SGHDN, CDR2 FVKESK. Deletions cut 5 bases from V and 2 bases from J, with 7 bases between. The CDR3 runs to 13 residues. The CDR3 coding sequence is TGTGCCAGCAGCTCTACGCCCTACAATGAGCAGTTCTTC. This translates into CASSSTPYNEQFF.

The genes are TRBV11-3 and TRBJ2-7; 7 bases line up with TRBD1. V trimming: 2 bases; J trimming: 5 bases; junction bases outside the gene matches: 9. The germline V gene encodes CDR1 SGHNT and CDR2 YENEEA. CDR3 length: 15 amino acids. Here the CDR3 reads CASSLNRDSIHEQYF. Here the CDR3 DNA reads TGTGCCAGCAGCTTAAACCGGGACAGTATCCACGAGCAGTACTTC.

The V call is TRBV30, the J call TRBJ2-2, with 10 nucleotides matching TRBD2. Germline trimming cut 4 bases from V and 6 bases from J; bases unmatched to any gene: 11. There are 16 residues in the CDR3. Germline CDR1 and CDR2: GTSNPN and SVGIG (reference sequence). CDR3 sequence (DNA): TGTGCCTGGAACCTAGCGGGAGCTCCCATCGCCGGGGAGCTGTTTTTT. Translation: CAWNLAGAPIAGELFF.

The V and J genes are TRBV6-5 and TRBJ2-2, with no clear D. The V gene's germline CDR1 is MNHEY and CDR2 SVGAGI. The CDR3 is 15 amino acids. V lost 5 bases and J lost 1, with 11 bases in between. The CDR3 nucleotides read TGTGCCAGCAGTCTTCTGAGCGAGAACACCGGGGAGCTGTTTTTT. The encoded protein is CASSLLSENTGELFF.

V is TRBV9 and J is TRBJ1-2; possibly TRBD1 for D (5 bases). V dropped 4 bases and J dropped 4 bases, with 11 bases sitting between them. CDR1 is SGDLS and CDR2 is YYNGEE in the germline V gene. CDR3 length: 13 residues. The CDR3 sequence: CASSPLTGYGYTF. CDR3 bases: TGTGCCAGCAGCCCTCTCACAGGCTATGGCTACACCTTC.

V usage is TRBV27 and J usage is TRBJ2-7; D not certain. CDR1 and CDR2 from the germline V gene are MNHEY and SMNVEV (reference sequence). Trimming removed 8 bases from V and 2 bases from J, with 10 bases in between. The CDR3 loop spans 12 amino acids. DNA for the CDR3: TGTGCCAGCCGGGTGAGTCCCTACGAGCAGTACTTC. It is translated as CASRVSPYEQYF.

The chain recombines TRBV18 with TRBJ2-3; D possibly corresponds to TRBD1 (6 bases). CDR1 is KGHSH and CDR2 is LQKENI in the germline V gene. Trimming shortened V by 5 bases and J by 2 bases, and 20 bases separated the two germline ends. The CDR3 spans 17 residues. CDR3: CASSISWLGQNTDTQYF. Written as DNA, the CDR3 is TGTGCCAGCTCAATTTCATGGTTAGGACAGAACACAGATACGCAGTATTTT.

V and J are TRBV7-6 and TRBJ2-5, with 7 bases matching TRBD1. Germline V gene lookup returns CDR1 SGHVS and CDR2 FNYEAQ. CDR3 size: 15 residues. The V gene end was trimmed by 8 bases and the J gene end by 5 bases; junction bases not matched to a gene: 14. DNA of the CDR3: TGTGCCAGCCGCCAGCCGGCGGGCAGGGGGGAGACCCAGTACTTC. Encoded protein: CASRQPAGRGETQYF.

The rearrangement joins TRBV18 to TRBJ1-1; D remains unclear. CDR3 size: 13 residues. Germline assignment: CDR1 KGHSH and CDR2 LQKENI. V was cut by 4 bases and J by 6 bases, with 12 bases left in between. CDR3 DNA: TGTGCCAGCTCACAATTTAGTGACTCTGAAGCTTTCTTT. Translating it yields CASSQFSDSEAFF.

This sequence joins TRBV5-6 and TRBJ1-2; D possibly corresponds to TRBD1 (6 bases). CDR1 is SGHDT, CDR2 YYEEEE, per germline. V dropped 2 bases and J dropped 1 base, with 9 bases sitting between them. This CDR3 spans 14 amino acids. The CDR3 bases are TGTGCCAGCAGCTTTGAACAGGGTAACTATGGCTACACCTTC. Translating it yields CASSFEQGNYGYTF.

The chain has TRBV19 and TRBJ2-5; D is perhaps TRBD2 (6 bases). The CDR3 is 16 amino acids. Germline V gene lookup returns CDR1 LNHDA and CDR2 SQIVND (reference sequence). V was pared by 5 bases and J by 2 bases, with 18 bases between. CDR3 loop: CASSRARGTIQETQYF. CDR3 in DNA: TGTGCCAGTAGTCGAGCTCGGGGGACGATTCAAGAGACCCAGTACTTC.

This chain links TRBV11-2 with TRBJ2-5, with a weak D call TRBD2 (5 bases). Trimming pared 5 bases from V and 5 bases from J, leaving 24 bases between. This CDR3 has 17 amino acids. CDR1 is SGHAT, CDR2 FQNNGV, per germline. CDR3: CASSTPAGPRVGETQYF. CDR3 coding DNA: TGTGCCAGCAGCACCCCGGCGGGCCCCAGAGTGGGGGAGACCCAGTACTTC.

This rearrangement joins TRBV7-2 to TRBJ2-7, with 7 bases lining up with TRBD1. Germline trimming cut 3 bases from V and 1 base from J; bases unmatched to any gene: 6. The CDR3 consists of 15 residues. Per the germline V gene, CDR1 is SGHTA and CDR2 is FQGNSA. In DNA, the CDR3 is TGTGCCAGCAGCTTGAGACAGGGACCTTCCTACGAGCAGTACTTC. It is translated as CASSLRQGPSYEQYF. Based on the CDR3 plus reference TRBV7-2 and TRBJ2-7, the full variable domain is GAGVSQSPSNKVTEKGKDVELRCDPISGHTALYWYRQSLGQGLEFLIYFQGNSAPDKSGLPSDRFSAERTGGSVSTLTIQRTQQEDSAVYLCASSLRQGPSYEQYFGPGTRLTVT.

This chain links TRBV5-1 with TRBJ2-5, with 9 bases identical to TRBD2. CDR1 is SGHRS, CDR2 YFSETQ, per germline. The trim removed 4 bases at V and 3 bases at J, leaving 13 bases unmatched. The CDR3 spans 17 residues. The CDR3 DNA is TGCGCCAGCAGCATCCCCGTGATAGCGGGAGAAGAAGAGACCCAGTACTTC. Amino acids: CASSIPVIAGEEETQYF.

V and J are TRBV10-3 and TRBJ1-5, with a possible D match to TRBD1 (5 bases). The germline V gene has CDR1 ENHRY and CDR2 SYGVKD. This CDR3 contains 15 residues. The germline V and J ends were trimmed by 2 bases and 0 bases, with 8 bases remaining between them. CDR3 protein: CAISETGYSNQPQHF. In DNA form, the CDR3 reads TGTGCCATCAGTGAGACAGGATATAGCAATCAGCCCCAGCATTTT.

The CDR3 coding sequence is TGTGCCAGCCAGATTTCATATGGCTACACCTTC. Amino acid sequence: CASQISYGYTF. The genes are TRBV6-1 and TRBJ1-2; D uncertain. Germline CDR1 reads MNHNS; CDR2 reads SASEGT. Trimming removed 8 bases from V and 5 bases from J, with 9 bases in between. CDR3 length equals 11 residues.

The rearrangement links TRBV19 to TRBJ2-7; 9 nucleotides match TRBD1. Trimming cost V 6 bases and J 6 bases; bases outside gene matches: 12. This CDR3 spans 15 amino acids. The germline V gene has CDR1 LNHDA and CDR2 SQIVND (reference sequence). CDR3 DNA sequence: TGTGCCAGTAGCCCTGGGACAGGGCGGGTGGGCGAGCAGTACTTC. Translating gives CASSPGTGRVGEQYF.

This rearrangement joins TRBV19 to TRBJ1-1; D remains ambiguous. Germline loops: CDR1 LNHDA, CDR2 SQIVND (reference sequence). This CDR3 contains 13 residues. Trimming took 6 bases from V and 2 from J, leaving 10 bases between them. In DNA form, the CDR3 reads TGTGCCAGTAGGGTACAGTACAACACTGAAGCTTTCTTT. Protein product: CASRVQYNTEAFF.

This clone appeared a single time. The chain recombines TRBV13 with TRBJ2-7, with TRBD2 identical over 10 bases. The CDR3 has 16 residues. After removal of 2 bases from V and 2 bases from J, the junction contained 6 bases not matched to a gene. The V gene's germline CDR1 is PRHDT and CDR2 FYEKMQ (reference sequence). The CDR3 spells CASSLLPSGSTYEQYF. The CDR3 DNA reads as TGTGCCAGCAGCTTACTCCCTAGCGGGAGTACCTACGAGCAGTACTTC.

The chain employs TRBV5-4 and TRBJ1-1; 8 nucleotides line up with TRBD1. Germline CDR1 is SGHNT and CDR2 is YYREEE (reference sequence). The CDR3 totals 17 residues. V dropped 0 bases and J dropped 3; count of bases not matched to a gene: 10. The CDR3, as DNA: TGTGCCAGCAGCTTGGCCAGGGGGCCCTGGTCTGACACTGAAGCTTTCTTT. Translated: CASSLARGPWSDTEAFF.